The 20 T cell receptor beta chains below all came from one sample that was sequenced in a study of CD4 T cells in relation to SARS-CoV-2 and coronaviruses. The unexposed donors gave CD4+ T cells in 2011-2018, prior to COVID-19. The cells were cultured for approximately 10 days before CD4+ T cells were isolated. The assay was immunoSEQ multiplex PCR, and TCRdb's table has in-frame clones only and misses some. The table includes 20,000 to 25,000 clones, under 85% detected once. No antigen has been identified for these receptors. The specimen was CD4+ T cells from PBMCs, cultured in vitro. The receptors shown here come from a human donor in good health.

CDR3 DNA: TGTGCCAGCAGTTACATGGGACCCCTCGAAGATACGCAGTATTTT. This sequence encodes CASSYMGPLEDTQYF. The genes are TRBV6-2 or TRBV6-3 and TRBJ2-3; D is tentatively TRBD1 or TRBD2 (5 bases each). Germline V gene lookup returns CDR1 MNHEY and CDR2 SVGEGT. Trimming pared 2 bases from V and 5 bases from J, leaving 14 bases between. CDR3 length equals 15 residues.

This sequence joins TRBV15 and TRBJ1-5; D is unclear. CDR3 size: 16 residues. The germline V gene encodes CDR1 LNHNV and CDR2 YYDKDF (reference sequence). V shed 9 bases and J shed 2 bases, with 20 bases lying between them. CDR3 residues: CATIRRTSWGNQPQHF. DNA for the CDR3: TGTGCCACAATCAGAAGGACCAGTTGGGGCAATCAGCCCCAGCATTTT.

The CDR3 DNA is TGCGCCAGCAGCTTGGGGTCGATTATGAACACTGAAGCTTTCTTT. Translating it yields CASSLGSIMNTEAFF. V is TRBV5-1 and J is TRBJ1-1; no clear D. Germline V gene sequence: CDR1 SGHRS, CDR2 YFSETQ. The CDR3 extends over 15 amino acids. V was cut by 0 bases and J by 0 bases, with 9 bases left in between.

This clone was detected only a few times. The chain has TRBV19 and TRBJ1-2; 9 bases agree with TRBD1. CDR3 length equals 14 residues. From germline, CDR1 is LNHDA and CDR2 SQIVND (reference sequence). V lost 1 base and J lost 8; bases outside the gene matches: 5. The CDR3 reads CASSIAGQGQGYTF. The CDR3 nucleotides read TGTGCCAGTAGTATAGCGGGACAGGGTCAAGGCTACACCTTC.

This clone was counted a few times. V is TRBV6-2 or TRBV6-3 and J is TRBJ2-2; no definite D call. Trimming removed 1 base from V and 2 bases from J, with 5 bases in between. Germline CDR1 and CDR2: MNHEY and SVGEGT. CDR3 size: 14 residues. The CDR3 region has the DNA TGTGCCAGCAGTTACTTTTCCAACACCGGGGAGCTGTTTTTT. Translated: CASSYFSNTGELFF.

V usage is TRBV12-3 or TRBV12-4 and J usage is TRBJ2-3; TRBD1 matches 9 bases. The CDR3 spans 13 residues. J was trimmed by 3 bases and V by 6 bases; bases with no gene match: 1. The CDR3 DNA sequence: TGTGCCAGCAGGGGACAGGGTACAGATACGCAGTATTTT. Encoded protein: CASRGQGTDTQYF.

This clone was recorded only once. The DNA of the CDR3 is TGTGCCAGTAGTAGCCCTAGCGGGGGTTACAATGAGCAGTTCTTC. Its translation is CASSSPSGGYNEQFF. The chain couples TRBV19 to TRBJ2-1, with 10 bases fitting TRBD2. The CDR3 runs to 15 residues. The junction had 4 bases not matched to a gene; V was cut back by 4 bases and J by 4 bases. Germline V gene data show CDR1 as LNHDA and CDR2 as SQIVND (reference sequence).

The sample holds one count of this clone. At one end, the junction sequence differs from germline, possibly due to a read error. The V gene is TRBV6-5, the J gene TRBJ1-5; D is unresolved. Germline-derived CDR1 and CDR2 are MNHEY and SVGAGI. This CDR3 is built from 16 residues. CDR3 protein: CASSHSGPRGNQPQHF. For the CDR3, the DNA is TGTGCCAGCAGTCACTCTGGCCCCCGGGGCAATCAGCCCCAGCATTTT.

CDR3 sequence reads: CASSFAGAEGEKLFF. DNA of the CDR3: TGTGCCAGCAGCTTCGCGGGGGCGGAGGGTGAAAAACTGTTTTTT. The rearrangement joins TRBV7-9 to TRBJ1-4; possible D gene TRBD1, 6 bases. The CDR3 totals 15 residues. Trimming pared 3 bases from V and 7 bases from J, leaving 15 bases between. Germline CDR1 and CDR2: SEHNR and FQNEAQ (reference sequence).

This clone showed up just once. This chain connects TRBV7-3 to TRBJ2-2, with TRBD1 matching 7 bases. The V segment lost 5 bases and the J segment 0 bases; nucleotides outside the gene matches: 6. The length of the CDR3 is 16 residues. Per the germline V gene, CDR1 is SGHTA and CDR2 is FQGTGA. The CDR3 nucleotides read TGTGCCAGCAGCAAAGGGGGCCTAGCGAACACCGGGGAGCTGTTTTTT. Amino acids: CASSKGGLANTGELFF.

This chain links TRBV7-8 with TRBJ2-7; no clear D gene. Per germline, CDR1 SGHVS and CDR2 FQNEAQ. V was cut by 5 bases and J by 2 bases, with 16 bases left in between. The CDR3 is made up of 15 amino acids. CDR3: CASSEPRFGPYEQYF. CDR3 DNA: TGTGCCAGCAGCGAACCACGGTTCGGTCCCTACGAGCAGTACTTC.

In its sample, this clone was seen a few times. CDR3 DNA: TGTGCCAGCAGCTCCAATACAGGAGGCACGACCGGGGAGCTGTTTTTT. Translation: CASSSNTGGTTGELFF. The chain is built from TRBV7-7 and TRBJ2-2; D tentatively fits TRBD1 or TRBD2 (5 bases each). The germline V gene has CDR1 SSHAT and CDR2 FNYEAQ (reference sequence). CDR3 length equals 16 residues. The V gene lost 4 bases and the J gene lost 5 bases, with 17 bases spanning the gap.

The rearrangement joins TRBV3-1 (or the pseudogene TRBV3-2) to TRBJ1-4, with D possibly TRBD1 on 5 matching bases. Germline values: CDR1 LGHDT, CDR2 YNNKEL (reference sequence). V lost 4 bases to trimming and J lost 2 bases, with 8 bases between them. The CDR3 extends over 14 amino acids. The CDR3 sequence: CASSRRQTNEKLFF. DNA of the CDR3: TGTGCCAGCAGCCGACGACAGACTAATGAAAAACTGTTTTTT.

This clone was picked up a small number of times. The gene calls are TRBV5-1 and TRBJ2-1; D unclear. In germline, CDR1 is SGHRS, CDR2 YFSETQ. Trimming pared 0 bases from V and 8 bases from J, leaving 12 bases between. The CDR3 runs to 14 residues. The CDR3 DNA sequence: TGCGCCAGCAGCTTGGGGCAGCACGTCGATGAGCAGTTCTTC. It specifies CASSLGQHVDEQFF.

The chain has TRBV9 and TRBJ1-5; D is unclear. CDR1 is SGDLS, CDR2 YYNGEE, per germline. The CDR3 totals 14 residues. V shed 9 bases and J shed 0 bases, with 13 bases lying between them. The CDR3 protein is CAMFGLDSNQPQHF. The CDR3 nucleotides read TGTGCCATGTTCGGGCTAGATAGCAATCAGCCCCAGCATTTT.

This sequence joins TRBV29-1 and TRBJ2-3, with a tentative D call TRBD1 (5 bases). This CDR3 comprises 12 residues. Between the trimmed V and J ends, which lost 5 bases and 9 bases, there was a span of 15 bases. Per germline, CDR1 SQVTM and CDR2 ANQGSEA. The CDR3 sequence: CSVSLRERTQYF. CDR3 in DNA: TGCAGCGTTTCCCTCAGGGAACGAACGCAGTATTTT.

The J gene is TRBJ1-5, the V gene TRBV6-6; 7 bases are a match to TRBD1. Germline CDR1 is MNHNY and CDR2 is SVGAGI (reference sequence). This CDR3 contains 14 residues. Trimming cost V 7 bases and J 5 bases; bases outside gene matches: 8. CDR3 sequence (DNA): TGTGCCAGCATCACTACCCAGGGGGATCAGCCCCAGCATTTT. It specifies CASITTQGDQPQHF.

The rearrangement links TRBV14 to TRBJ2-1; D possibly matches TRBD1 or TRBD2 (6 bases each). Trimming removed 6 bases from V and 2 bases from J, with 14 bases in between. The V gene's germline CDR1 is SGHDN and CDR2 FVKESK. This CDR3 has 15 amino acids. The CDR3 nucleotides read TGTGCCAGCAGGCCCGGGGGCCTTACCTACAATGAGCAGTTCTTC. It translates to CASRPGGLTYNEQFF.

This clone was detected a few times. The rearrangement links TRBV2 to TRBJ2-4, with D perhaps matching TRBD2 (5 bases). V was shortened by 3 bases and J by 6 bases, with 12 bases between the two germline ends. Germline assignment: CDR1 SNHLY and CDR2 FYNNEI. CDR3 length: 14 residues. The CDR3 reads CASSEEDSGNIQYF. In DNA, the CDR3 is TGTGCCAGCAGTGAGGAGGATAGTGGAAACATTCAGTACTTC.

V usage is TRBV27 and J usage is TRBJ2-7; D is perhaps TRBD1 (6 bases). The CDR3 is 14 amino acids. Germline V gene sequence: CDR1 MNHEY, CDR2 SMNVEV (reference sequence). V was shortened by 6 bases and J by 0 bases, with 12 bases between the two germline ends. The CDR3 loop reads CASSSGTPSYEQYF. In DNA, the CDR3 is TGTGCCAGCAGCTCCGGGACACCCTCCTACGAGCAGTACTTC.